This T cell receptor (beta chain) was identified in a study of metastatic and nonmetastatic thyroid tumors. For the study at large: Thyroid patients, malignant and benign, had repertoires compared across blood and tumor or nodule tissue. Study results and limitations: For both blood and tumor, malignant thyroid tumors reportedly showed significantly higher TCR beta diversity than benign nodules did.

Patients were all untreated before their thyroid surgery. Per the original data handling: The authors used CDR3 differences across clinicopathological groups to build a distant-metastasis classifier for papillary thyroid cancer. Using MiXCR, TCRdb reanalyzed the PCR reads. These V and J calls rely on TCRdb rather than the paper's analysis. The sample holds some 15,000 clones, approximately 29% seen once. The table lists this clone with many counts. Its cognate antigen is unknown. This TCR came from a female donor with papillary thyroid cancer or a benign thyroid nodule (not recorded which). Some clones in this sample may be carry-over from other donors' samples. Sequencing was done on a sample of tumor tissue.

CDR3 in amino acids: CASSLVGLGTQYF. The DNA for the CDR3 is TGTGCCAGCAGCCTAGTGGGGTTGGGGACCCAGTACTTC. The rearrangement joins TRBV27 to TRBJ2-5, with no clear D. Trimming removed 6 bases from V and 7 bases from J, with 15 bases in between. The CDR3 contains 13 residues. CDR1 and CDR2 from the germline V gene are MNHEY and SMNVEV (reference sequence).